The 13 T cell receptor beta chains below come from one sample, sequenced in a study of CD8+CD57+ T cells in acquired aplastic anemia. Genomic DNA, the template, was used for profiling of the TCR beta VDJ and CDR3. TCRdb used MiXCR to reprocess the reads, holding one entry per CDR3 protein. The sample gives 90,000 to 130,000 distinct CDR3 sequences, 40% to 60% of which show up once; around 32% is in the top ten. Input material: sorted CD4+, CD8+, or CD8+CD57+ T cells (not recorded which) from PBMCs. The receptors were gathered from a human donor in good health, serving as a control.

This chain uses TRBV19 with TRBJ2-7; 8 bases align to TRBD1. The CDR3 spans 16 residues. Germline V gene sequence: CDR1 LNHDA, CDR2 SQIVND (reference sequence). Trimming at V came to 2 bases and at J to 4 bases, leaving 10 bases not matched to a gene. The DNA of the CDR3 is TGTGCCAGTAGTATATCTTTCGGGACAGGAGGATACGAGCAGTACTTC. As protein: CASSISFGTGGYEQYF. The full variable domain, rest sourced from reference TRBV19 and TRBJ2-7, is DGGITQSPKYLFRKEGQNVTLSCEQNLNHDAMYWYRQDPGQGLRLIYYSQIVNDFQKGDIAEGYSVSREKKESFPLTVTSAQKNPTAFYLCASSISFGTGGYEQYFGPGTRLTVT.

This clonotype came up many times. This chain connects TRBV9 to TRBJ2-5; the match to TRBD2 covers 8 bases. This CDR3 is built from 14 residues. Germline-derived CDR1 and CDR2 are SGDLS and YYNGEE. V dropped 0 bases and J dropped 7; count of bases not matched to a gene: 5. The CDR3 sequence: CASSVAGGLGTQYF. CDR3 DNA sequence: TGTGCCAGCAGCGTAGCGGGGGGGCTTGGGACCCAGTACTTC.

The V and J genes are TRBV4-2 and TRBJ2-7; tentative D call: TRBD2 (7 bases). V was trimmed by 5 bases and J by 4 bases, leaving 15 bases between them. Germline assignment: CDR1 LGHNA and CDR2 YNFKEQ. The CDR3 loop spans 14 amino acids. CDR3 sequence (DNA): TGTGCCAGCAGCTTGAAGGGGGGGAGATACGAGCAGTACTTC. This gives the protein CASSLKGGRYEQYF.

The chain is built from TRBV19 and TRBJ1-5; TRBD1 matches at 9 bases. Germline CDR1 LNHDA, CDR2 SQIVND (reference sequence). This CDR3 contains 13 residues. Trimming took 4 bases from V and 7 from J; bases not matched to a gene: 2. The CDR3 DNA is TGTGCCAGTAGTAGGGACAGGGAACAGCCCCAGCATTTT. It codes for CASSRDREQPQHF.

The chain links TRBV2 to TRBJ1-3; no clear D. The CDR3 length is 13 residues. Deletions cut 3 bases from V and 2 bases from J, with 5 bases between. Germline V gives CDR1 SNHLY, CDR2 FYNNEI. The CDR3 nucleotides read TGTGCCAGCAGTGAGGAAACTGGAAACACCATATATTTT. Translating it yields CASSEETGNTIYF.

The DNA of the CDR3 is TGCAGTGCCCGGGACAGGGGGTCTGAAAAACTGTTTTTT. Protein: CSARDRGSEKLFF. V usage is TRBV20-1 and J usage is TRBJ1-4; 11 bases match TRBD1. Germline V CDR1 and CDR2: DFQATT, SNEGSKA (reference sequence). Trimming took 6 bases from V and 7 from J; bases not matched to a gene: 4. The CDR3 is 13 amino acids.

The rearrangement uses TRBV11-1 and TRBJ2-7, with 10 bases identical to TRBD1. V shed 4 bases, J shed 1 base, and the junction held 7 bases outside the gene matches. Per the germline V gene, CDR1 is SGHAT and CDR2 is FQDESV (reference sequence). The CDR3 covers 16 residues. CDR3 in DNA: TGTGCCAGCAGCTCGACCGGACAGGGGGTTTCCTACGAGCAGTACGTC. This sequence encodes CASSSTGQGVSYEQYV.

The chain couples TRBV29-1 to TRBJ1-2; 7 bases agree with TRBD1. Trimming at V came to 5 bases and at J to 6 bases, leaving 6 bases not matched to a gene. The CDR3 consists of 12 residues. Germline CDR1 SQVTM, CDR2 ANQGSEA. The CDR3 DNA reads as TGCAGCGTTACGACAGGGCAACATGGCTACACCTTC. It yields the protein CSVTTGQHGYTF.

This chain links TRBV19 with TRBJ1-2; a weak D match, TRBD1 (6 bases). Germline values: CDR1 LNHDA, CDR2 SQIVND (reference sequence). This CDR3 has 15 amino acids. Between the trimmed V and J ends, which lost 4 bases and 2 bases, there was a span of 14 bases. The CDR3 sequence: CASSTTGEANYGYTF. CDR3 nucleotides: TGTGCCAGTAGTACGACAGGAGAAGCGAACTATGGCTACACCTTC.

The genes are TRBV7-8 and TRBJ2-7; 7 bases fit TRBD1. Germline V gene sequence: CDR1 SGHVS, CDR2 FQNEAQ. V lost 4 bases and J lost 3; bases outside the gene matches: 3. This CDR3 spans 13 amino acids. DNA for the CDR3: TGTGCCAGCAGCTGGGGACAGAGCTACGAGCAGTACTTC. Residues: CASSWGQSYEQYF. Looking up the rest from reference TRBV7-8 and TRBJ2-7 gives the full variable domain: GAGVSQSPRYKVAKRGQDVALRCDPISGHVSLFWYQQALGQGPEFLTYFQNEAQLDKSGLPSDRFFAERPEGSVSTLKIQRTQQEDSAVYLCASSWGQSYEQYFGPGTRLTVT.

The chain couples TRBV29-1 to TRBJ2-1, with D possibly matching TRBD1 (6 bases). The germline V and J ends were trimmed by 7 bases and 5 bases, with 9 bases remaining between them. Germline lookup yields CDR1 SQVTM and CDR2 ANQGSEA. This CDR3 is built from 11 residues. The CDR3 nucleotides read TGCAGCGGCCAGGGGAACAATGAGCAGTTCTTC. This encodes CSGQGNNEQFF.

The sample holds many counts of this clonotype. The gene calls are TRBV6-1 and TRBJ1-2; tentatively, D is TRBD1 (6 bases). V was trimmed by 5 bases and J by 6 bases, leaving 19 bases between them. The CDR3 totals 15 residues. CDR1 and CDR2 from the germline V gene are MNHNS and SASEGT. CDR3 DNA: TGTGCCAGCAGTATAGAGGGGGGGTTGTCTGATGGCTACACCTTC. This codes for CASSIEGGLSDGYTF.

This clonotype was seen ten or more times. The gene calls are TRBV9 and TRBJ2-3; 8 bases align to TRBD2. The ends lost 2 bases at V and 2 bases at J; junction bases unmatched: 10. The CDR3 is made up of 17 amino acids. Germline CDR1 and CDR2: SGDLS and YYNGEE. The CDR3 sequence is CASSVFSGELNTDTQYF. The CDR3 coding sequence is TGTGCCAGCAGCGTCTTTAGCGGGGAGCTTAACACAGATACGCAGTATTTT.